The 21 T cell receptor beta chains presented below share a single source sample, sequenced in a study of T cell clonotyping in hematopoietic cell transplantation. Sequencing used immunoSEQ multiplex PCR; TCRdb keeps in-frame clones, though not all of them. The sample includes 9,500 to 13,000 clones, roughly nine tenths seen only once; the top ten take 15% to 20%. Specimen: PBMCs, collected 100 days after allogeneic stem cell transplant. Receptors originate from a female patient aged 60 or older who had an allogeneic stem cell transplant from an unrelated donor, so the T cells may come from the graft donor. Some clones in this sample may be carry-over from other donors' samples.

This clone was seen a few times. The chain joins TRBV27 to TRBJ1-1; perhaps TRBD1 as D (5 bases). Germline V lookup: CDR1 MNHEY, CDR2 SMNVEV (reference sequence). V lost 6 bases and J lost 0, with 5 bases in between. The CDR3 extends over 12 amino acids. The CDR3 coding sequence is TGTGCCAGCAGGGGACTGAACACTGAAGCTTTCTTT. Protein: CASRGLNTEAFF.

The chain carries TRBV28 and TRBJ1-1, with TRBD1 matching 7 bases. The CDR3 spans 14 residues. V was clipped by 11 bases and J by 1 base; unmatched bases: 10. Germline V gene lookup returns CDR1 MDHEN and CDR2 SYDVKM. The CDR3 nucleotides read TGTGCCGGAAAGGGGGCCACTAGGAACACTGAAGCTTTCTTT. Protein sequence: CAGKGATRNTEAFF. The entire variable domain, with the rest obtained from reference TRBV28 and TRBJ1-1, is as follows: DVKVTQSSRYLVKRTGEKVFLECVQDMDHENMFWYRQDPGLGLRLIYFSYDVKMKEKGDIPEGYSVSREKKERFSLILESASTNQTSMYLCAGKGATRNTEAFFGQGTRLTVV.

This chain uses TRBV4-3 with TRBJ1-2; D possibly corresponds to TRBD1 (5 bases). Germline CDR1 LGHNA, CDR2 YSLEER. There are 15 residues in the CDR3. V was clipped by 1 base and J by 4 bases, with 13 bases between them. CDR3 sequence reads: CASSQGGYTGYGYTF. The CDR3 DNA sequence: TGCGCCAGCAGCCAAGGGGGGTATACCGGCTATGGCTACACCTTC.

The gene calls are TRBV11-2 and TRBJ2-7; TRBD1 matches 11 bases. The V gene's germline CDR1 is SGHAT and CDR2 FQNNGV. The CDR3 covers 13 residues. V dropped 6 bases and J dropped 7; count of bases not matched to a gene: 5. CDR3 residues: CASRGQGAGEQYF. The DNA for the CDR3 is TGTGCCAGCAGAGGACAGGGGGCTGGTGAGCAGTACTTC.

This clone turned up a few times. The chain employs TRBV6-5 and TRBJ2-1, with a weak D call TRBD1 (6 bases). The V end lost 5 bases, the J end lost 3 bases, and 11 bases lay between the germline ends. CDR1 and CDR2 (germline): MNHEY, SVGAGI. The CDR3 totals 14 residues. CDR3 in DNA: TGTGCCAGCAGTCTACAGGGCGACTACAATGAGCAGTTCTTC. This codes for CASSLQGDYNEQFF.

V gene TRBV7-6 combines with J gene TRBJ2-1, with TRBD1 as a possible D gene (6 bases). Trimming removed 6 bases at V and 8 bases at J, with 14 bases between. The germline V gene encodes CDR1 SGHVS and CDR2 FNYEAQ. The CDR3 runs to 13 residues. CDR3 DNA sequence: TGTGCCAGCAGTTTCAGGGGAAGGGATGAGCAGTTCTTC. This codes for CASSFRGRDEQFF.

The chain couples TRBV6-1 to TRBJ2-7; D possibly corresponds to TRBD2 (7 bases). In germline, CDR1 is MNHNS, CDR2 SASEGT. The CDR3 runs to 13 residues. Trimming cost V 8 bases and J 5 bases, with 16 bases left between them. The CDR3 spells CASARGGLDEQYF. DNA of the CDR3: TGTGCCAGCGCGAGGGGGGGGCTGGACGAGCAGTACTTC.

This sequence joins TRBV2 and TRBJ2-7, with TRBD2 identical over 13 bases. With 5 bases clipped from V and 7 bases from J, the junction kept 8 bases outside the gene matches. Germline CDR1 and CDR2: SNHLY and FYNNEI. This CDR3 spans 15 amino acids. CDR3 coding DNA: TGTGCCAGCAGTCCCGGACTAGCGGGGGTCTTTGAGCAGTACTTC. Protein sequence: CASSPGLAGVFEQYF.

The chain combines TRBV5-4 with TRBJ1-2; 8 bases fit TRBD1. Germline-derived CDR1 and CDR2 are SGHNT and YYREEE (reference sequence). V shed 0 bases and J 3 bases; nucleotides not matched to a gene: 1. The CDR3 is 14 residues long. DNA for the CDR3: TGTGCCAGCAGCTTGGTGGGACAGGACTATGGCTACACCTTC. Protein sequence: CASSLVGQDYGYTF.

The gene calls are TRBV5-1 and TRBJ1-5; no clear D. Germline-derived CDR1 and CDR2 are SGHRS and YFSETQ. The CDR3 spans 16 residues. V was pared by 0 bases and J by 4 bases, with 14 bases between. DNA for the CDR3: TGCGCCAGCAGCTTGGAACCCGGGCTCGAGAATCAGCCCCAGCATTTT. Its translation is CASSLEPGLENQPQHF. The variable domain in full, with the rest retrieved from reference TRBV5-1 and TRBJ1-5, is KAGVTQTPRYLIKTRGQQVTLSCSPISGHRSVSWYQQTPGQGLQFLFEYFSETQRNKGNFPGRFSGRQFSNSRSEMNVSTLELGDSALYLCASSLEPGLENQPQHFGDGTRLSIL.

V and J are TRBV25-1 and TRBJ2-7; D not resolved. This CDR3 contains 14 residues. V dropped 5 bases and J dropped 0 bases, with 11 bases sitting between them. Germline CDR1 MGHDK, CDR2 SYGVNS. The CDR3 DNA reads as TGTGCCAGCAGTTCCGCACAGTTCTCCTACGAGCAGTACTTC. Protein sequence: CASSSAQFSYEQYF.

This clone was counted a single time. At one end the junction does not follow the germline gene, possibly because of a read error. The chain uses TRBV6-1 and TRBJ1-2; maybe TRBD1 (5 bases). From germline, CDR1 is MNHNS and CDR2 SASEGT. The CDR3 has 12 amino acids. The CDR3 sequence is CASSEAQRDRSF. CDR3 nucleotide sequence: TGTGCCAGCAGTGAAGCGCAAAGGGACCGCTCCTTC.

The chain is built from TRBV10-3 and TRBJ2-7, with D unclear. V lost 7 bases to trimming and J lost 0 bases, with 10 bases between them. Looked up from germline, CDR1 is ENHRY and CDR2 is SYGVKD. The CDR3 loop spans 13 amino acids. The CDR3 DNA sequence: TGTGCCATCAAGGGCGGCAGCTCCTACGAGCAGTACTTC. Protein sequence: CAIKGGSSYEQYF.

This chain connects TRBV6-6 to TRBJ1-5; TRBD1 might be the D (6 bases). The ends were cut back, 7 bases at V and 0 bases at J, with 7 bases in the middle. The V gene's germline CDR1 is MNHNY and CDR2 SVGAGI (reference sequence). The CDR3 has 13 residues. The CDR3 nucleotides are TGTGCCAGCACCAGGGGTAGCAATCAGCCCCAGCATTTT. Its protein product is CASTRGSNQPQHF.

The CDR3 DNA sequence: TGTGCCAGCAGATCCGGGGGCACTGGAAACACCATATATTTT. This translates into CASRSGGTGNTIYF. The chain uses TRBV6-5 and TRBJ1-3, with D maybe TRBD1 (6 bases). Trimming left V 6 bases short and J 2 bases short, with 11 bases between. Germline lookup yields CDR1 MNHEY and CDR2 SVGAGI. The CDR3 loop spans 14 amino acids.

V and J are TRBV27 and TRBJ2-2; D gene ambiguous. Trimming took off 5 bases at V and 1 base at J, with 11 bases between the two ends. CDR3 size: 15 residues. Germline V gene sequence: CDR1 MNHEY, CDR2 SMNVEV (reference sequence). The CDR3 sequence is CASSTPPGNTGELFF. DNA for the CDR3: TGTGCCAGCAGTACCCCCCCGGGGAACACCGGGGAGCTGTTTTTT.

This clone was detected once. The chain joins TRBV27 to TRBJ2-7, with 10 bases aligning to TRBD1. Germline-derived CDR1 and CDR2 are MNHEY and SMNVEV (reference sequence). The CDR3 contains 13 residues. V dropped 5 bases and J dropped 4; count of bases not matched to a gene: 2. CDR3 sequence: CASSRDRGYEQYF. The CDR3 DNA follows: TGTGCCAGCAGTCGGGACAGGGGTTACGAGCAGTACTTC.

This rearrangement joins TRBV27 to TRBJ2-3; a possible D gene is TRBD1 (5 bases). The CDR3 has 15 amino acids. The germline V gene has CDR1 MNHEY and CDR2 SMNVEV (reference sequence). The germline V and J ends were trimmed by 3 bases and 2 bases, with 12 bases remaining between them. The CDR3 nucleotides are TGTGCCAGCAGTTTCGATCAGGGCATCACAGATACGCAGTATTTT. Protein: CASSFDQGITDTQYF.

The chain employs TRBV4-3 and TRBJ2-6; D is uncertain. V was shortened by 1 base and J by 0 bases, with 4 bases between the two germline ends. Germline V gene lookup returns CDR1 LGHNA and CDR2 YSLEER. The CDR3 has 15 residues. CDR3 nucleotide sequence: TGCGCCAGCAGCCAAGGCAGCTCTGGGGCCAACGTCCTGACTTTC. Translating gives CASSQGSSGANVLTF.

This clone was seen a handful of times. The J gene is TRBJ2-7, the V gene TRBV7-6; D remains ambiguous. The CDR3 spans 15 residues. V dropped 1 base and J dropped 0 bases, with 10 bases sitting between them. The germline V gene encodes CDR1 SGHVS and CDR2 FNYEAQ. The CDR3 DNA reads TGTGCCAGCAGCTTAGAGAGCCAGTTCTCCTACGAGCAGTACTTC. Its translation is CASSLESQFSYEQYF.

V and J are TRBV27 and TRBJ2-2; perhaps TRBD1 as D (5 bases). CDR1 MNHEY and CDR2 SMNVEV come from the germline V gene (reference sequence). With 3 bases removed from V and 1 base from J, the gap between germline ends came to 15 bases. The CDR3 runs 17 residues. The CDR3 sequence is CASSFYVRQLNTGELFF. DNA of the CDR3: TGTGCCAGCAGTTTCTATGTCCGACAGCTGAACACCGGGGAGCTGTTTTTT.